These T cell receptor beta chains were read from a single sample in a study of blood T cells in healthy people across ages. TCRdb redid the calling of the 5' RACE reads with MiXCR, one entry per CDR3 protein. The sample lists more than 800,000 distinct CDR3 sequences, around 45% occurring once. The material sequenced was blood. The receptors here all came from a woman in her fifties or sixties in good health. Both conserved end residues are part of each CDR3. D genes are given only for firm matches. Expanded clones are given a class, and other clones once, few, many or no size at all.

j_gene | d_gene | abundance | v_gene | CDR3nt | CDR3aa
TRBJ2-1 | - | few | TRBV20-1 | TGCAGTGCTAGAGGCCTCCTCGGGAGATGGGACAATGAGCAGTTCTTC | CSARGLLGRWDNEQFF
TRBJ1-2 | TRBD1 | - | TRBV3-1 | TGTGCCAGCAGCTTCCGAACAGGGGAGGGCTACACCTTC | CASSFRTGEGYTF
TRBJ2-1 | TRBD2 | - | TRBV5-1 | TGCGCCAGCAGGACTTGGTTTGCCAGTAGCGGGAGTTCTAATGAGCAGTTCTTC | CASRTWFASSGSSNEQFF
TRBJ2-5 | - | - | TRBV7-6 | TGTGCCAGCAGCCCCGATAGGCTGGAGCAGTACTTC | CASSPDRLEQYF
TRBJ2-3 | TRBD2 | - | TRBV7-2 | TGTGCCAGCAGCTTTAGTCTCCGGGGGGGTACGCAGTATTTT | CASSFSLRGGTQYF
TRBJ2-3 | TRBD2 | few | TRBV20-1 | TGCAGTCCCCTAGCGGGAGGTAGTGCTACGCAGTATTTT | CSPLAGGSATQYF
TRBJ1-5 | - | - | TRBV29-1 | TGCAGCGTCCCCAGCGGGACAAGCAATCAGCCCCAGCATTTT | CSVPSGTSNQPQHF
TRBJ2-5 | TRBD2 | few | TRBV10-3 | TGTGCCATCAGTGAGTCCCGAACTAGCGCGCAGTACTTC | CAISESRTSAQYF
TRBJ2-7 | - | - | TRBV21-1 | TGTGCCAGCAGCAAAGTTGGTGGACAGGTATACGAGCAGTACTTC | CASSKVGGQVYEQYF
TRBJ2-7 | - | - | TRBV20-1 | TGCAGTGCAATTGAGGAGGGGGGAGGAGCCTACGAGCGGTACTTC | CSAIEEGGGAYERYF
TRBJ2-5 | - | few | TRBV7-8 | TGTGCCAGCAGCTTAGAGGTTGAGACCCAGTACTTC | CASSLEVETQYF
TRBJ1-1 | TRBD1 | - | TRBV29-1 | TGCAGCGTTTCCGTCGGACAGGGGATTATTGAAGCTTTCTTT | CSVSVGQGIIEAFF
TRBJ1-1 | - | few | TRBV2 | TGTGCCAGCAGGCGGCAGGGGCTGAACACTGAAGCTTTCTTT | CASRRQGLNTEAFF
TRBJ2-1 | - | - | TRBV24-1 | TGTGCCACCAGTGATCCTTCAGGGGATCGGGATGAGCAGTTCTTC | CATSDPSGDRDEQFF
TRBJ2-3 | - | few | TRBV3-1 | TGTGCCAGCAGCCAAGGAGTTGCTAGCACAGATACGCAGTATTTT | CASSQGVASTDTQYF
TRBJ1-2 | TRBD1 | - | TRBV6-5 | TGTGCCAGCTGGACAGGGACCTTTAACTATGGCTACACCTTC | CASWTGTFNYGYTF
TRBJ2-3 | - | - | TRBV29-1 | TGCAGCGTTGCGCTCTCTGGGGGTTCGCAGTATTTT | CSVALSGGSQYF
TRBJ2-2 | - | - | TRBV4-1 | TGCGCCAGCAGCCAAGCGGCGGGCACTGGCGGGGAGCTGTTTTTT | CASSQAAGTGGELFF
TRBJ2-4 | - | - | TRBV7-9 | TGTGCCAGCAGCCCCCCCCAGGGTTGGGATAGGGCCAAAAACATTCAGTACTTC | CASSPPQGWDRAKNIQYF
TRBJ1-1 | - | - | TRBV3-1 | TGTGCCAGCAGCCAGGGGCTGGTGGGCACTGAAGCTTTCTTT | CASSQGLVGTEAFF
TRBJ1-1 | - | - | TRBV5-1 | TGCGCCAGCAGCACCCGAAGAGGGGTGAACACTGAAGCTTTCTTT | CASSTRRGVNTEAFF
TRBJ2-1 | TRBD1 | few | TRBV29-1 | TGCAGCGTTGTGGCCCCGGGACAGGGGTGGTCTAGGTCCTACAATGAGCAGTTCTTC | CSVVAPGQGWSRSYNEQFF
TRBJ2-7 | TRBD2 | once | TRBV11-2 | TGTGCCAGCAGGAAGTCTGGGCTAGCGGGAGTGTGGTACTTC | CASRKSGLAGVWYF
TRBJ2-7 | TRBD2 | - | TRBV29-1 | TGCAGCGTTGATCCTCCTAGCGGGAGTATGGATGAGCAGTACTTC | CSVDPPSGSMDEQYF
TRBJ2-2 | - | - | TRBV29-1 | TGCAGCGGGGTTAGGGGGAACACCGGGGGGCTGTTTTTT | CSGVRGNTGGLFF
TRBJ2-3 | - | - | TRBV3-1 | TGTGCCAGCAGCCAAGTCGGGTGGGGCAGCACAGATACGCAGTATTTT | CASSQVGWGSTDTQYF
TRBJ2-3 | TRBD2 | few | TRBV20-1 | TGCAGTGCAAGCGGGATCAGCACAGATACGCAGTATTTT | CSASGISTDTQYF
TRBJ1-2 | - | - | TRBV7-3 | TGTGCCAGCACCATCGAAATCATACAGGGCAACCGTCGGGGCTACACCTTC | CASTIEIIQGNRRGYTF